Listed here are 30 T cell receptor beta chains from one sample, sequenced in a study of long-term antiretroviral therapy in people with HIV. Running of the v3.0 immunoSEQ assay took place at survey level. Clones were sequenced by immunoSEQ multiplex PCR, and TCRdb holds only the in-frame ones, with some missing. The table lists fewer than 25,000 clones, around 85% of them singletons. The sample in question was unsorted PBMCs, obtained 1.5 years after starting antiretroviral therapy. All receptors derive from a man aged 30-40 years with HIV.

The chain joins TRBV19 to TRBJ2-4; D unresolved. The V end lost 3 bases, the J end lost 3 bases, and 3 bases lay between the germline ends. Germline CDR1 reads LNHDA; CDR2 reads SQIVND (reference sequence). The CDR3 loop spans 12 amino acids. The CDR3, as DNA: TGTGCCAGTAGTATTGGCAAAAACATTCAGTACTTC. Translating it yields CASSIGKNIQYF.

As DNA, the CDR3 is TGTGCCAGCAGCTGGAACGGGGACTACGAGCAGTACTTC. Its translation: CASSWNGDYEQYF. This chain connects TRBV7-2 to TRBJ2-7, with D possibly matching TRBD2 (5 bases). CDR3 length equals 13 residues. Trimming shortened V by 4 bases and J by 3 bases, and 10 bases separated the two germline ends. Germline CDR1 and CDR2: SGHTA and FQGNSA.

The chain is built from TRBV19 and TRBJ1-4; unclear D gene. Trimming removed 2 bases from V and 0 bases from J, with 7 bases in between. This CDR3 is 15 amino acids long. The germline V gene encodes CDR1 LNHDA and CDR2 SQIVND (reference sequence). The chain's CDR3 is CASSINGATNEKLFF. CDR3 nucleotides: TGTGCCAGTAGTATAAACGGAGCAACTAATGAAAAACTGTTTTTT.

V usage is TRBV10-3 and J usage is TRBJ2-3; no definite D call. Germline values: CDR1 ENHRY, CDR2 SYGVKD. The V and J ends lost 3 bases and 2 bases respectively, with 6 bases between them. The CDR3 totals 13 residues. The chain's CDR3 is CAISEMATDTQYF. The CDR3, as DNA: TGTGCCATCAGTGAAATGGCCACAGATACGCAGTATTTT.

This chain uses TRBV11-2 with TRBJ2-6; D ambiguous. The V gene lost 5 bases and the J gene lost 3 bases, with 11 bases spanning the gap. Germline CDR1 is SGHAT and CDR2 is FQNNGV. This CDR3 has 15 residues. CDR3: CASSANGLGANVLTF. In DNA form, the CDR3 reads TGTGCCAGCAGCGCGAATGGGCTTGGGGCCAACGTCCTGACTTTC.

This chain connects TRBV14 to TRBJ1-1; 8 nucleotides align to TRBD1. Unmatched junction bases numbered 7, after V lost 4 bases and J lost 0 bases. This CDR3 spans 16 amino acids. Germline V gene sequence: CDR1 SGHDN, CDR2 FVKESK. In nucleotides, the CDR3 is TGTGCCAGCAGCCGGGGACAGGTTATTATGAACACTGAAGCTTTCTTT. Protein product: CASSRGQVIMNTEAFF.

The chain recombines TRBV7-9 with TRBJ2-5, with a possible D match to TRBD1 (5 bases). The CDR3 is 16 residues long. Trimming left V 3 bases short and J 5 bases short, with 19 bases between. The germline CDR1 and CDR2 sequences are SEHNR and FQNEAQ (reference sequence). The CDR3 protein is CASSFPTASSEETQYF. For the CDR3, the DNA is TGTGCCAGCAGCTTCCCGACAGCTAGTTCTGAGGAGACCCAGTACTTC.

This chain connects TRBV7-3 to TRBJ2-1; no clear D. The CDR3 extends over 11 amino acids. V gave up 1 base and J gave up 16 bases, with 11 bases separating them. Per the germline V gene, CDR1 is SGHTA and CDR2 is FQGTGA. The CDR3 protein is CASSLRANQFF. The CDR3 DNA reads as TGTGCCAGCAGCTTAAGGGCCAACCAATTCTTC.

The rearrangement uses TRBV30 and TRBJ1-2, with D uncertain. CDR1 and CDR2 from the germline V gene are GTSNPN and SVGIG (reference sequence). The V gene lost 0 bases and the J gene lost 6 bases, with 14 bases spanning the gap. This CDR3 region has 14 residues. The DNA for the CDR3 is TGTGCCTGGAGTGTAGGGTCTGGAACGAATGGCTACACCTTC. It is translated as CAWSVGSGTNGYTF.

The chain recombines TRBV7-2 with TRBJ1-2, with TRBD1 matching over 9 bases. Germline V gives CDR1 SGHTA, CDR2 FQGNSA. The J segment lost 7 bases and the V segment lost 3 bases, leaving 9 bases of the junction unmatched. The CDR3 consists of 15 residues. Here the CDR3 reads CASSLDLQGARGYTF. The CDR3 coding sequence is TGTGCCAGCAGCTTGGATCTACAGGGGGCGCGTGGCTACACCTTC. Full variable domain (rest looked up from reference TRBV7-2 and TRBJ1-2): GAGVSQSPSNKVTEKGKDVELRCDPISGHTALYWYRQSLGQGLEFLIYFQGNSAPDKSGLPSDRFSAERTGGSVSTLTIQRTQQEDSAVYLCASSLDLQGARGYTFGSGTRLTVV.

The CDR3 DNA follows: TGTGCCAGCAGCTTAGCTGGCCTAGCCTACGAGCAGTACTTC. Translating gives CASSLAGLAYEQYF. V usage is TRBV7-8 and J usage is TRBJ2-7; D is undetermined. V lost 0 bases and J 2 bases, leaving 8 bases between the germline ends. CDR1 and CDR2 (germline): SGHVS, FQNEAQ. The CDR3 is made up of 14 amino acids.

The genes are TRBV27 and TRBJ2-1; 10 positions agree with TRBD2. Germline trimming cut 7 bases from V and 9 bases from J; bases unmatched to any gene: 9. The CDR3 is 14 amino acids. CDR1 MNHEY and CDR2 SMNVEV come from the germline V gene (reference sequence). CDR3 DNA: TGTGCCAGCAATCCCCTAGCGGGGGTGACTGAGCAGTTCTTC. This sequence encodes CASNPLAGVTEQFF.

The chain combines TRBV6-5 with TRBJ2-4, with D perhaps given as TRBD1 or TRBD2 (6 bases each). From germline, CDR1 is MNHEY and CDR2 SVGAGI. Trimming left V 6 bases short and J 2 bases short, with 11 bases between. The CDR3 runs 14 residues. The CDR3 loop reads CASRRGDSKNIQYF. The CDR3 bases are TGTGCCAGCAGAAGGGGGGACTCCAAAAACATTCAGTACTTC.

This rearrangement joins TRBV6-5 to TRBJ1-5; 7 bases fit TRBD1. After removal of 0 bases from V and 3 bases from J, the junction contained 5 bases not matched to a gene. CDR1 MNHEY and CDR2 SVGAGI come from the germline V gene. The CDR3 totals 16 residues. The CDR3 DNA is TGTGCCAGCAGTTACTCCTCTACAGGGGCCAATCAGCCCCAGCATTTT. Translated, it gives CASSYSSTGANQPQHF.

The J gene is TRBJ2-5, the V gene TRBV29-1; 8 nucleotides match TRBD1. Germline V gene data show CDR1 as SQVTM and CDR2 as ANQGSEA. Losses at the gene ends were 3 bases for V and 2 bases for J; bases not matched to a gene: 2. The CDR3 has 13 amino acids. Here the CDR3 DNA reads TGCAGCGTTGAGAGGACAGGGCAAGAGACCCAGTACTTC. Translated, it gives CSVERTGQETQYF.

J is TRBJ1-1 and V is TRBV30, with TRBD1 matching 8 bases. V trimming: 4 bases; J trimming: 1 base; junction bases outside the gene matches: 8. Germline V gene sequence: CDR1 GTSNPN, CDR2 SVGIG (reference sequence). This CDR3 has 15 residues. Here the CDR3 DNA reads TGTGCCTGGACCTCCTGGACAGGGAGGAACACTGAAGCTTTCTTT. Its translation: CAWTSWTGRNTEAFF. Full variable domain (remainder filled in from reference TRBV30 and TRBJ1-1): SQTIHQWPATLVQPVGSPLSLECTVEGTSNPNLYWYRQAAGRGLQLLFYSVGIGQISSEVPQNLSASRPQDRQFILSSKKLLLSDSGFYLCAWTSWTGRNTEAFFGQGTRLTVV.

The V call is TRBV18, the J call TRBJ2-3; D is undetermined. CDR3 size: 12 residues. From germline, CDR1 is KGHSH and CDR2 LQKENI. Between the trimmed V and J ends, which lost 10 bases and 4 bases, there was a span of 12 bases. The CDR3 is CATFELPDTQYF. Written as DNA, the CDR3 is TGTGCCACCTTTGAATTACCAGATACGCAGTATTTT.

The chain combines TRBV5-4 with TRBJ2-3; 8 bases are a match to TRBD2. This CDR3 region has 15 residues. The ends lost 5 bases at V and 0 bases at J; junction bases unmatched: 5. Germline-derived CDR1 and CDR2 are SGHNT and YYREEE (reference sequence). As DNA, the CDR3 is TGTGCCAGCAGTCCCGGGACTAGAAGCACAGATACGCAGTATTTT. Residues: CASSPGTRSTDTQYF.

Only a few counts were recorded for this clone. This chain links TRBV6-6 with TRBJ2-7; 7 nucleotides line up with TRBD1. Germline CDR1 is MNHNY and CDR2 is SVGAGI (reference sequence). The length of the CDR3 is 13 residues. V lost 6 bases, J lost 0 bases, and 2 bases stayed unmatched. The CDR3 is CASRRQGSYEQYF. CDR3 coding DNA: TGTGCCAGCAGACGACAGGGCTCCTACGAGCAGTACTTC.

V and J are TRBV28 and TRBJ1-5, with TRBD1 matching 8 bases. Per the germline V gene, CDR1 is MDHEN and CDR2 is SYDVKM. This CDR3 is built from 15 residues. V lost 11 bases and J lost 0; bases outside the gene matches: 9. The CDR3 sequence: CACGQGPNSNQPQHF. CDR3 coding DNA: TGTGCCTGCGGACAGGGTCCCAATAGCAATCAGCCCCAGCATTTT.

The chain joins TRBV4-3 to TRBJ2-5; D remains unclear. This CDR3 has 15 residues. Per the germline V gene, CDR1 is LGHNA and CDR2 is YSLEER. Trimming left V 0 bases short and J 1 base short, with 9 bases between. The CDR3 bases are TGCGCCAGCAGCCAAGAGACTGGCAGCCAAGAGACCCAGTACTTC. This sequence encodes CASSQETGSQETQYF.

The V and J genes are TRBV19 and TRBJ2-7, with TRBD1 matching over 10 bases. The CDR3 sequence is 14 residues long. J was trimmed by 5 bases and V by 7 bases; bases with no gene match: 8. Germline V gene data show CDR1 as LNHDA and CDR2 as SQIVND (reference sequence). The CDR3 protein is CASTSGTGAHEQYF. In DNA form, the CDR3 reads TGTGCCAGTACCTCCGGGACAGGGGCCCACGAGCAGTACTTC. Looking up the rest from reference TRBV19 and TRBJ2-7 gives the full variable domain: DGGITQSPKYLFRKEGQNVTLSCEQNLNHDAMYWYRQDPGQGLRLIYYSQIVNDFQKGDIAEGYSVSREKKESFPLTVTSAQKNPTAFYLCASTSGTGAHEQYFGPGTRLTVT.

DNA for the CDR3: TGTGCCAGCAGCTTGGGAACTAGCGGGGGACTTAGGAGCTCCTACGAGCAGTACTTC. It translates to CASSLGTSGGLRSSYEQYF. The gene calls are TRBV5-4 and TRBJ2-7; 11 bases align to TRBD2. Germline loops: CDR1 SGHNT, CDR2 YYREEE (reference sequence). J gave up 0 bases and V 0 bases, and 11 bases lay outside the gene matches. CDR3 length equals 19 residues. The variable domain in full, completed from reference TRBV5-4 and TRBJ2-7, reads ETGVTQSPTHLIKTRGQQVTLRCSSQSGHNTVSWYQQALGQGPQFIFQYYREEENGRGNFPPRFSGLQFPNYSSELNVNALELDDSALYLCASSLGTSGGLRSSYEQYFGPGTRLTVT.

The chain combines TRBV7-9 with TRBJ2-3; TRBD2 agrees at 8 bases. V shed 2 bases and J 0 bases; nucleotides not matched to a gene: 4. Per germline, CDR1 SEHNR and CDR2 FQNEAQ (reference sequence). The CDR3 runs 16 residues. The CDR3 is CASSLRASGSTDTQYF. The CDR3 region has the DNA TGTGCCAGCAGCTTAAGGGCTAGCGGGAGCACAGATACGCAGTATTTT.

This clone has more than one count but fewer than ten. The chain combines TRBV5-6 with TRBJ2-5; perhaps TRBD2 as D (6 bases). Germline loops: CDR1 SGHDT, CDR2 YYEEEE. V lost 4 bases and J lost 3, with 16 bases in between. The CDR3 spans 15 residues. The CDR3 sequence is CASSVRLWGEETQYF. For the CDR3, the DNA is TGTGCCAGCAGCGTTAGACTCTGGGGGGAAGAGACCCAGTACTTC. Combining the CDR3 with reference TRBV5-6 and TRBJ2-5 gives the whole variable domain DAGVTQSPTHLIKTRGQQVTLRCSPKSGHDTVSWYQQALGQGPQFIFQYYEEEERQRGNFPDRFSGHQFPNYSSELNVNALLLGDSALYLCASSVRLWGEETQYFGPGTRLLVL.

The V and J genes are TRBV5-4 and TRBJ1-2; 7 positions match TRBD1. The trim removed 3 bases at V and 2 bases at J, leaving 13 bases unmatched. CDR1 SGHNT and CDR2 YYREEE come from the germline V gene (reference sequence). The CDR3 consists of 17 residues. The CDR3 DNA sequence: TGTGCCAGCAGCTCCACCCTCCAGGGGGATGGGAACTATGGCTACACCTTC. Protein product: CASSSTLQGDGNYGYTF. The full variable domain, rest sourced from reference TRBV5-4 and TRBJ1-2, is ETGVTQSPTHLIKTRGQQVTLRCSSQSGHNTVSWYQQALGQGPQFIFQYYREEENGRGNFPPRFSGLQFPNYSSELNVNALELDDSALYLCASSSTLQGDGNYGYTFGSGTRLTVV.

This clone was seen more than once but under ten times. The chain couples TRBV7-2 to TRBJ1-1; D not resolved. This CDR3 has 13 residues. The V end was cut by 4 bases, the J end by 4 bases, with 10 bases between. In germline, CDR1 is SGHTA, CDR2 FQGNSA. The DNA of the CDR3 is TGTGCCAGCAGCTCAACTGTGGGCACTGAAGCTTTCTTT. Translated, it gives CASSSTVGTEAFF. The variable domain in full, completed from reference TRBV7-2 and TRBJ1-1, reads GAGVSQSPSNKVTEKGKDVELRCDPISGHTALYWYRQSLGQGLEFLIYFQGNSAPDKSGLPSDRFSAERTGGSVSTLTIQRTQQEDSAVYLCASSSTVGTEAFFGQGTRLTVV.

This clone was detected a few times. V and J are TRBV10-3 and TRBJ1-6, with a weak D call TRBD1 (5 bases). V was pared by 11 bases and J by 3 bases, with 11 bases between. The CDR3 is made up of 13 amino acids. CDR1 ENHRY and CDR2 SYGVKD come from the germline V gene. This chain's CDR3 is CAVGDGYNSPLHF. The CDR3 DNA follows: TGTGCCGTAGGGGACGGCTATAATTCACCCCTCCACTTT.

In this sample, this clone turned up a few times. The chain carries TRBV5-4 and TRBJ2-2; the D gene is possibly TRBD2 (6 bases). V was shortened by 5 bases and J by 6 bases, with 17 bases between the two germline ends. The CDR3 is 15 residues long. The germline CDR1 and CDR2 sequences are SGHNT and YYREEE (reference sequence). The CDR3 is CASRPPGSGAGELFF. Written as DNA, the CDR3 is TGTGCCAGCAGGCCACCTGGGTCGGGGGCCGGGGAGCTGTTTTTT.

The chain carries TRBV29-1 and TRBJ2-3; no clear D gene. The CDR3 contains 9 residues. V was pared by 6 bases and J by 4 bases, with 2 bases between. The germline V gene has CDR1 SQVTM and CDR2 ANQGSEA. CDR3 nucleotide sequence: TGCAGCGTGGCAGATACGCAGTATTTT. The encoded protein is CSVADTQYF.